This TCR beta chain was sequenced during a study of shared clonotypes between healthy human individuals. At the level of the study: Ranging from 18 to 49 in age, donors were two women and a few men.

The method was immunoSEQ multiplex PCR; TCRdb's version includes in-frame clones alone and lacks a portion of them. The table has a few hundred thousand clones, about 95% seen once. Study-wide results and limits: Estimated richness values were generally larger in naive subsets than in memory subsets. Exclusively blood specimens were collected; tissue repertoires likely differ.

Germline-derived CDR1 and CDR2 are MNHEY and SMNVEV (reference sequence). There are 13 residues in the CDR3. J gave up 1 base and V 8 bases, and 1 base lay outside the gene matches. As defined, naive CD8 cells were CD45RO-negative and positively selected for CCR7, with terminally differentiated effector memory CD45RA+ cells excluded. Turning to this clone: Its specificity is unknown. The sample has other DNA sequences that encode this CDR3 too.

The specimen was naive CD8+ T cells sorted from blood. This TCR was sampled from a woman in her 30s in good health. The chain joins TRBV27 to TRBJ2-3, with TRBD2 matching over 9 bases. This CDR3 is CASRLAGTDTQYF. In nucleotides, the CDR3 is TGTGCCAGCCGACTAGCGGGCACAGATACGCAGTATTTT.